The 19 T cell receptor beta chains reported below all come from one sample, sequenced in a study of T cell responses to AZD1222 COVID-19 vaccine. Method: immunoSEQ multiplex PCR; TCRdb's copy keeps in-frame clones and lacks some. The sample contains about 110,000 clones, 87% of which appear only once. The sample consisted of peripheral blood, taken on day 0 of AZD1222 vaccination. All receptors come from an adult in good health.

This clone was observed a single time. This chain links TRBV27 with TRBJ2-7; 10 bases match TRBD1. The V gene's germline CDR1 is MNHEY and CDR2 SMNVEV (reference sequence). The CDR3 loop spans 14 amino acids. Unmatched junction bases numbered 8, after V lost 5 bases and J lost 7 bases. The CDR3 region is CASSPGQGFGEQYF. The CDR3 DNA reads as TGTGCCAGCAGTCCGGGACAGGGGTTTGGTGAGCAGTACTTC.

The V and J genes are TRBV7-2 and TRBJ1-6, with TRBD1 as a possible D gene (5 bases). The germline V and J ends were trimmed by 5 bases and 7 bases, with 15 bases remaining between them. The CDR3 contains 15 residues. The germline gives CDR1 SGHTA, CDR2 FQGNSA. CDR3 protein: CASSLGIAGNSPLHF. CDR3 nucleotides: TGTGCCAGCAGCCTAGGAATAGCAGGGAATTCACCCCTCCACTTT.

This chain links TRBV5-1 with TRBJ1-2; 7 nucleotides agree with TRBD1. The CDR3 sequence is 14 residues long. The V gene end was trimmed by 0 bases and the J gene end by 5 bases; junction bases not matched to a gene: 4. From germline, CDR1 is SGHRS and CDR2 YFSETQ. CDR3: CASSLDAGGYGYTF. The CDR3, as DNA: TGCGCCAGCAGCTTGGACGCAGGGGGATATGGCTACACCTTC.

The chain is built from TRBV29-1 and TRBJ2-3; D unclear. The CDR3 is 10 amino acids. V dropped 5 bases and J dropped 8 bases, with 8 bases sitting between them. Germline CDR1 and CDR2: SQVTM and ANQGSEA. The CDR3 is CSVLAVTQYF. The CDR3 DNA follows: TGCAGCGTTCTGGCAGTTACGCAGTATTTT.

V usage is TRBV2 and J usage is TRBJ1-1, with D possibly matching TRBD1 (5 bases). The CDR3 contains 16 residues. V was trimmed by 6 bases and J by 0 bases, leaving 17 bases between them. From germline, CDR1 is SNHLY and CDR2 FYNNEI. CDR3 in amino acids: CASRDTGGVMNTEAFF. The CDR3 region has the DNA TGTGCCAGCAGGGACACAGGTGGAGTTATGAACACTGAAGCTTTCTTT.

There are a few counts of this clone. The chain uses TRBV18 and TRBJ1-4, with D possibly being TRBD1 (5 bases). Germline CDR1 reads KGHSH; CDR2 reads LQKENI. The CDR3 extends over 15 amino acids. Trimming left V 0 bases short and J 7 bases short, with 12 bases between. The CDR3: CASSPPRGGGEKLFF. CDR3 coding DNA: TGTGCCAGCTCACCACCCCGGGGCGGTGGTGAAAAACTGTTTTTT.

The count of this clone is one. The J gene is TRBJ2-5, the V gene TRBV2; unclear D gene. Between the trimmed V and J ends, which lost 7 bases and 0 bases, there was a span of 3 bases. In germline, CDR1 is SNHLY, CDR2 FYNNEI. This CDR3 is 11 amino acids long. The CDR3 reads CASKYQETQYF. CDR3 nucleotides: TGTGCCAGCAAGTACCAAGAGACCCAGTACTTC. Variable domain in full (rest from reference TRBV2 and TRBJ2-5): EPEVTQTPSHQVTQMGQEVILRCVPISNHLYFYWYRQILGQKVEFLVSFYNNEISEKSEIFDDQFSVERPDGSNFTLKIRSTKLEDSAMYFCASKYQETQYFGPGTRLLVL.

The CDR3 DNA follows: TGTGCCAGCAGTTACACGGGAGGGGGAGGCACAGATACGCAGTATTTT. This encodes CASSYTGGGGTDTQYF. V is TRBV6-6 and J is TRBJ2-3, with 8 bases that match TRBD2. This CDR3 is built from 16 residues. The junction had 5 bases not matched to a gene; V was cut back by 2 bases and J by 1 base. Per the germline V gene, CDR1 is MNHNY and CDR2 is SVGAGI (reference sequence).

The chain uses TRBV6-2 or TRBV6-3 and TRBJ1-5, with TRBD1 identical over 8 bases. Trimming cost V 2 bases and J 4 bases; bases outside gene matches: 1. CDR3 length: 14 residues. Germline V CDR1 and CDR2: MNHEY, SVGEGT. The CDR3, as DNA: TGTGCCAGCAGTTACACAGGGGGTAATCAGCCCCAGCATTTT. Its translation: CASSYTGGNQPQHF.

The CDR3 region has the DNA TGCGCCAGCAGCAGTCAGGCGGGTAATGAAGCTTTCTTT. This encodes CASSSQAGNEAFF. The chain carries TRBV5-1 and TRBJ1-1, with D hard to call. CDR3 length: 13 amino acids. CDR1 and CDR2 (germline): SGHRS, YFSETQ. V lost 4 bases and J lost 7, with 14 bases in between.

This chain joins TRBV29-1 and TRBJ1-4; D call uncertain. V lost 5 bases and J 5 bases, leaving 12 bases between the germline ends. The CDR3 loop spans 13 amino acids. The germline CDR1 and CDR2 sequences are SQVTM and ANQGSEA. The CDR3 region is CSVYSEENEKLFF. The CDR3 coding sequence is TGCAGCGTTTATTCGGAAGAGAATGAAAAACTGTTTTTT.

The chain carries TRBV10-3 and TRBJ2-6; tentatively, D is TRBD1 (6 bases). The V and J ends lost 7 bases and 0 bases respectively, with 16 bases between them. Looked up from germline, CDR1 is ENHRY and CDR2 is SYGVKD. CDR3 length: 17 amino acids. This CDR3 is CAIKGSGTNSGANVLTF. The CDR3 DNA follows: TGTGCCATCAAAGGATCAGGGACAAACTCTGGGGCCAACGTCCTGACTTTC.

The CDR3 is CATGTGMGTEAFF. The CDR3 DNA sequence: TGTGCCACCGGGACTGGGATGGGCACTGAAGCTTTCTTT. The chain couples TRBV24-1 to TRBJ1-1; possible D gene TRBD1, 5 bases. The CDR3 contains 13 residues. V was trimmed by 9 bases and J by 4 bases, leaving 14 bases between them. Per germline, CDR1 KGHDR and CDR2 SFDVKD.

In its sample, this clone was seen once. This chain's CDR3 is CASSGQGEGTDTQYF. CDR3 DNA sequence: TGTGCCAGCAGCGGTCAGGGTGAGGGCACAGATACGCAGTATTTT. The chain is built from TRBV5-4 and TRBJ2-3; perhaps TRBD1 as D (5 bases). The CDR3 consists of 15 residues. CDR1 is SGHNT and CDR2 is YYREEE in the germline V gene (reference sequence). With 4 bases removed from V and 1 base from J, the gap between germline ends came to 13 bases. The complete variable domain, with remaining parts taken from reference TRBV5-4 and TRBJ2-3, reads ETGVTQSPTHLIKTRGQQVTLRCSSQSGHNTVSWYQQALGQGPQFIFQYYREEENGRGNFPPRFSGLQFPNYSSELNVNALELDDSALYLCASSGQGEGTDTQYFGPGTRLTVL.

The chain links TRBV11-3 to TRBJ2-3; a possible D gene is TRBD1 (5 bases). Germline V CDR1 and CDR2: SGHNT, YENEEA. This CDR3 is 13 amino acids long. V was clipped by 6 bases and J by 3 bases, with 10 bases between them. For the CDR3, the DNA is TGTGCCAGCAGTAGGGGAAATACAGATACGCAGTATTTT. Amino acids: CASSRGNTDTQYF.

This clone has a single count. The CDR3 loop reads CAWSSGGELFF. For the CDR3, the DNA is TGTGCCTGGAGTTCTGGCGGGGAGCTGTTTTTT. The rearrangement links TRBV30 to TRBJ2-2; D not certain. Per the germline V gene, CDR1 is GTSNPN and CDR2 is SVGIG (reference sequence). CDR3 length equals 11 residues. Trimming cost V 2 bases and J 7 bases, with 5 bases left between them.

This chain joins TRBV27 and TRBJ2-7; 11 nucleotides line up with TRBD2. Trimming cost V 5 bases and J 0 bases; bases outside gene matches: 3. The CDR3 length is 15 residues. Germline V gives CDR1 MNHEY, CDR2 SMNVEV (reference sequence). CDR3 sequence reads: CASSVTSGGSYEQYF. DNA for the CDR3: TGTGCCAGCAGTGTAACTAGCGGGGGCTCCTACGAGCAGTACTTC.

The chain couples TRBV19 to TRBJ2-3, with D unclear. Germline lookup yields CDR1 LNHDA and CDR2 SQIVND (reference sequence). The CDR3 has 13 amino acids. Trimming stripped 6 bases from V and 0 bases from J, with 7 bases between. This CDR3 is CASSLLSTDTQYF. CDR3 DNA sequence: TGTGCCAGTAGCCTACTTAGCACAGATACGCAGTATTTT.

The chain is built from TRBV5-4 and TRBJ2-7; 15 bases agree with TRBD2. The CDR3 runs 18 residues. With V trimmed by 0 bases and J by 4 bases, 8 bases remained unmatched. Germline V gene data show CDR1 as SGHNT and CDR2 as YYREEE (reference sequence). CDR3 protein: CASSLAAGTSGRRYEQYF. The CDR3, as DNA: TGTGCCAGCAGCTTGGCCGCGGGGACTAGCGGGAGGAGGTACGAGCAGTACTTC.